The sequence of this TCR beta chain was determined in a study of cytomegalovirus exposure and HLA in healthy donors. Findings and caveats of the study: TCR beta V- and J-gene trimming, according to a later analysis, was linked to a missense DCLRE1C variant. Researchers counted 180 or so TCR beta chains as cytomegalovirus-associated.

J was trimmed by 2 bases and V by 2 bases; bases with no gene match: 2. Germline CDR1 and CDR2: SGDLS and YYNGEE. This CDR3 spans 14 amino acids. About this clone itself: Its target is unknown. A much larger clone sits a single nucleotide away, making a read error possible. Other DNA sequences within the sample encode an identical CDR3.

The PCR made use of 60 Vbeta and 13 Jbeta primers. Sequenced by immunoSEQ multiplex PCR; TCRdb stores in-frame clones only, minus some. The sample contains 100,000 to 150,000 clones, around 79% of which appear only once. This receptor was identified in a woman in her 40s in good health and CMV-seropositive. The source material was PBMCs. V gene TRBV9 combines with J gene TRBJ2-7, with 9 bases that match TRBD1. CDR3 protein: CASSVGQGTYEQYF. CDR3 sequence (DNA): TGTGCCAGCAGCGTGGGACAGGGAACCTACGAGCAGTACTTC.